This T cell receptor (beta chain) was identified in a study of T cell responses to AZD1222 COVID-19 vaccine. Study results and caveats: Possibly, clonal diversity was underestimated; donors were largely white British and included more females. Vaccine-associated CD4 TCRs spanned spike, dominant at 160-218 and 743-854.

Germline values: CDR1 SGHTA, CDR2 FQGNSA. The CDR3 has 15 residues. V was pared by 1 base and J by 7 bases, with 4 bases of the junction left unmatched. This table comes from immunoSEQ multiplex PCR, and its TCRdb copy is limited to in-frame clones, with some not included. Counted here are some 93,000 clones, roughly 88% occurring once; the ten biggest clones make up about 12%. Concerning this clone itself: The antigen remains undetermined.

The sequence was obtained from an adult who received the AZD1222 COVID-19 vaccine. This chain uses TRBV7-2 with TRBJ1-6; 7 bases map to TRBD1. Material: peripheral blood, obtained 28 days after the second AZD1222 dose. The CDR3: CASSLVEGANSPLHF. DNA of the CDR3: TGTGCCAGCAGCTTAGTGGAGGGGGCGAATTCACCCCTCCACTTT.